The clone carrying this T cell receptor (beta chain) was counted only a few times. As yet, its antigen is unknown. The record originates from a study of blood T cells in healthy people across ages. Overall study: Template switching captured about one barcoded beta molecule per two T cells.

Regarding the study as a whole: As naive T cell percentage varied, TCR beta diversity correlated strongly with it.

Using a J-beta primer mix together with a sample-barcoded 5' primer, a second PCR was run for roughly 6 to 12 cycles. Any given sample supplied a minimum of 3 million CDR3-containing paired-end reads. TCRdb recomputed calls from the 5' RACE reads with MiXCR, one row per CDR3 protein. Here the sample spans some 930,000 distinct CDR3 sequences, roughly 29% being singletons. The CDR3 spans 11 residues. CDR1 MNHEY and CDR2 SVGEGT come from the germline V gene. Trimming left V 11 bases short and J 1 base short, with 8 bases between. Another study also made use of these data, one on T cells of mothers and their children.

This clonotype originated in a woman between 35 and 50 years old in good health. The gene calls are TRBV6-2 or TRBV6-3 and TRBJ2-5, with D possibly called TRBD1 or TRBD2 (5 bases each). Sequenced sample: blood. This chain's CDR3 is CAHGAQETQYF. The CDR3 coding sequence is TGTGCCCACGGGGCCCAAGAGACCCAGTACTTC.